One sample yielded the 5 T cell receptor beta chains listed below, sequenced in a study of cytomegalovirus exposure and HLA in healthy donors. With 60 Vbeta and 13 Jbeta primers, the PCR was carried out. The repertoire was sequenced with immunoSEQ multiplex PCR; TCRdb's copy has only in-frame clones and lacks some. Here the sample spans some 120,000 clones, roughly 74% being singletons. Sequencing was carried out using PBMCs. The receptors were gathered from a woman in her 50s in good health and CMV-seropositive.

The rearrangement links TRBV6-5 to TRBJ1-2, with a weak D call TRBD1 (5 bases). V was cut by 2 bases and J by 4 bases, with 11 bases left in between. The CDR3 runs 14 residues. Germline assignment: CDR1 MNHEY and CDR2 SVGAGI. The CDR3 DNA follows: TGTGCCAGCAGTTACCGTGGGACTTCCTATGGCTACACCTTC. It yields the protein CASSYRGTSYGYTF.

The chain combines TRBV19 with TRBJ2-2; 9 bases line up with TRBD2. Unmatched junction bases numbered 10, after V lost 2 bases and J lost 9 bases. CDR1 is LNHDA, CDR2 SQIVND, per germline (reference sequence). There are 16 residues in the CDR3. The DNA for the CDR3 is TGTGCCAGTAGTATACCCGGCGGGGGGGTAAACAGGGAGCTGTTTTTT. It specifies CASSIPGGGVNRELFF.

This chain links TRBV7-9 with TRBJ1-3; 7 bases align to TRBD1. The J segment lost 4 bases and the V segment lost 4 bases, leaving 4 bases of the junction unmatched. The CDR3 is 14 residues long. Germline V gene lookup returns CDR1 SEHNR and CDR2 FQNEAQ (reference sequence). In DNA, the CDR3 is TGTGCCAGCAGCTCGACAGGGCCAGGAAACACCATATATTTT. This encodes CASSSTGPGNTIYF. Complete variable domain (other parts from reference TRBV7-9 and TRBJ1-3): DTGVSQNPRHKITKRGQNVTFRCDPISEHNRLYWYRQTLGQGPEFLTYFQNEAQLEKSRLLSDRFSAERPKGSFSTLEIQRTEQGDSAMYLCASSSTGPGNTIYFGEGSWLTVV.

This rearrangement joins TRBV11-2 to TRBJ1-2; TRBD1 matches 7 bases. The CDR3 covers 15 residues. The germline V gene encodes CDR1 SGHAT and CDR2 FQNNGV. The V and J ends lost 5 bases and 7 bases, in that order; junction bases with no gene match: 13. The CDR3 loop is CASSDRRLRGPGYTF. The CDR3, as DNA: TGTGCCAGCAGCGACAGGAGGTTAAGGGGGCCTGGCTACACCTTC.

The genes are TRBV7-3 and TRBJ2-2; perhaps TRBD1 as D (5 bases). V was clipped by 2 bases and J by 5 bases, with 9 bases between them. Germline V lookup: CDR1 SGHTA, CDR2 FQGTGA. This CDR3 region has 14 residues. The chain's CDR3 is CASSLLQGTGELFF. In DNA, the CDR3 is TGTGCCAGCAGCTTACTGCAGGGTACCGGGGAGCTGTTTTTT.